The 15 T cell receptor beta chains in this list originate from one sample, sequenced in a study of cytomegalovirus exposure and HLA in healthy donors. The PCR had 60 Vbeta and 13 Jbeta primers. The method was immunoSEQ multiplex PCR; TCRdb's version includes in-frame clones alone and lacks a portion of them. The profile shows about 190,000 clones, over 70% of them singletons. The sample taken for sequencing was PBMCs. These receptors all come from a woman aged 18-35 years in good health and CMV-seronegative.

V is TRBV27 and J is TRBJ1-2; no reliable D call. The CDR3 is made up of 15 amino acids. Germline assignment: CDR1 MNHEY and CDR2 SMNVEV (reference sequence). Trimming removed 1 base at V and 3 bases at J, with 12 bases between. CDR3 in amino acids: CASSLLGWEHYGYTF. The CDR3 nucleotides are TGTGCCAGCAGTTTATTAGGGTGGGAGCACTATGGCTACACCTTC.

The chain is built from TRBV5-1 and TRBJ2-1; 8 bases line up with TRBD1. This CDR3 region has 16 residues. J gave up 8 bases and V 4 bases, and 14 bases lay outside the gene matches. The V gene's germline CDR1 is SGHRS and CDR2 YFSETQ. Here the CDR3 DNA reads TGCGCCAGCAGCCCTGGAGTAGGGACAGGTGGTGATGAGCAGTTCTTC. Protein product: CASSPGVGTGGDEQFF.

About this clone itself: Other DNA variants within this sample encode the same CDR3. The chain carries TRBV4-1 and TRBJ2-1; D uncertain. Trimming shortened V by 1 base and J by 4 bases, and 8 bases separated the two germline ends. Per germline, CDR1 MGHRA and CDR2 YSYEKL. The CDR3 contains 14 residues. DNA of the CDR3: TGCGCCAGCAGCCAAGGGGCCAGTTACAATGAGCAGTTCTTC. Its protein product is CASSQGASYNEQFF.

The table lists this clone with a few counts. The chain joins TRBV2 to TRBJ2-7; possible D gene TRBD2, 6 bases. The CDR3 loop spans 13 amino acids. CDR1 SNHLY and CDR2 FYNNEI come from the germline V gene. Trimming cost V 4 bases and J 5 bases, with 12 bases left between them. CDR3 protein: CASSATRSHEQYF. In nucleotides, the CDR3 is TGTGCCAGCAGTGCGACTAGGTCCCACGAGCAGTACTTC.

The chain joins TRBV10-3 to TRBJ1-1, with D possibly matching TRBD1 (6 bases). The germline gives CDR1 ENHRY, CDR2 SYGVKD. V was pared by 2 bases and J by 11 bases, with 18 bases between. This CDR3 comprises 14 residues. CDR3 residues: CAISEPTGTMMAFF. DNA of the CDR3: TGTGCCATCAGTGAGCCCACCGGGACAATGATGGCTTTCTTT.

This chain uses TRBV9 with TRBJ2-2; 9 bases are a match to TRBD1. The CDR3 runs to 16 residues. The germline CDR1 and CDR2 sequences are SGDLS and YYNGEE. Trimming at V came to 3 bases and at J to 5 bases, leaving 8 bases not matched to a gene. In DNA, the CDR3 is TGTGCCAGCAGCGCCAGGGGACAGGGTGGAACCGGGGAGCTGTTTTTT. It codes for CASSARGQGGTGELFF.

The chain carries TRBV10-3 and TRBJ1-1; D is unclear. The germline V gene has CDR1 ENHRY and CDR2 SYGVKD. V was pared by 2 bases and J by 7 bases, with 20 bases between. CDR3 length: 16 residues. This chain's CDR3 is CAISERVSSVSGEAFF. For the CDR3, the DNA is TGTGCCATCAGTGAGCGGGTGAGTAGCGTCAGTGGTGAAGCTTTCTTT.

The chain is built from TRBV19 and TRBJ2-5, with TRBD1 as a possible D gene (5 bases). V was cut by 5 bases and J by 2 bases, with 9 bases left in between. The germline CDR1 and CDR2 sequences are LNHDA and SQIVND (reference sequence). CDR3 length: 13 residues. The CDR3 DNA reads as TGTGCCAGTAGTCGAGACAGACAAGAGACCCAGTACTTC. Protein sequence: CASSRDRQETQYF.

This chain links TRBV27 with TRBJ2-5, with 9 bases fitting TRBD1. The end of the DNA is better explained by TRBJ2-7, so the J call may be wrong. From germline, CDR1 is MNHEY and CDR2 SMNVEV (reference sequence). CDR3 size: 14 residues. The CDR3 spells CASSPRGQGYEQYF. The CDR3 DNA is TGTGCCAGCAGTCCACGGGGACAGGGCTACGAGCAGTACTTC.

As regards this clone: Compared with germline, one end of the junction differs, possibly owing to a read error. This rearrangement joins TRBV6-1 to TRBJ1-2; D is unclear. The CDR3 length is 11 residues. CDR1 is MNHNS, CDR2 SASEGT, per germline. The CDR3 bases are TGTGCCAGCGGGCCGGAGGGTTCGATCTCCTTC. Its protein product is CASGPEGSISF.

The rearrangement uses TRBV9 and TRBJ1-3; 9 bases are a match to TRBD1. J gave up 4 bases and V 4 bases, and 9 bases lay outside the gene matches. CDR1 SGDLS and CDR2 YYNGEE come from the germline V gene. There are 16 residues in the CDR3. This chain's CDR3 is CASSTAGQGAGNTIYF. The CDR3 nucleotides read TGTGCCAGCAGCACAGCGGGACAGGGTGCCGGAAACACCATATATTTT.

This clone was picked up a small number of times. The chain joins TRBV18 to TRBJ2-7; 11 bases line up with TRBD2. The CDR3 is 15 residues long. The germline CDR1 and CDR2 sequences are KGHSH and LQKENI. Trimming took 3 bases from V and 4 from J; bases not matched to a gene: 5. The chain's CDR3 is CASSPGLAVQYEQYF. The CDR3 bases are TGTGCCAGCTCACCGGGACTAGCGGTCCAATACGAGCAGTACTTC.

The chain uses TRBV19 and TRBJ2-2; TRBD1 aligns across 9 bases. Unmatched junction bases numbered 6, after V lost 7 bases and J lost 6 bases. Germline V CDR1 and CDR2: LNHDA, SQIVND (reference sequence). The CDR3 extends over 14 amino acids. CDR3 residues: CASIRTGESGELFF. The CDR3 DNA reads TGTGCCAGTATCAGGACAGGGGAGTCCGGGGAGCTGTTTTTT.

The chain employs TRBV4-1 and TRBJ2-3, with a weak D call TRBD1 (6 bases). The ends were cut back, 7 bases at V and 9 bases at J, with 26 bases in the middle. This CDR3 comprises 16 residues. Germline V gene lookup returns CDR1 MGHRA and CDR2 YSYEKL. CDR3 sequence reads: CASNPGTTPSRGTQYF. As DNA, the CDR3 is TGCGCCAGCAACCCGGGAACTACCCCATCGAGGGGGACGCAGTATTTT.

The CDR3 nucleotides are TGTGCCAGCAGTTCCACAGGGGCCGGGGCCAACGTCCTGACTTTC. Translated: CASSSTGAGANVLTF. This sequence joins TRBV27 and TRBJ2-6, with 7 bases lining up with TRBD1. The junction had 4 bases not matched to a gene; V was cut back by 4 bases and J by 4 bases. The CDR3 totals 15 residues. CDR1 and CDR2 (germline): MNHEY, SMNVEV (reference sequence).